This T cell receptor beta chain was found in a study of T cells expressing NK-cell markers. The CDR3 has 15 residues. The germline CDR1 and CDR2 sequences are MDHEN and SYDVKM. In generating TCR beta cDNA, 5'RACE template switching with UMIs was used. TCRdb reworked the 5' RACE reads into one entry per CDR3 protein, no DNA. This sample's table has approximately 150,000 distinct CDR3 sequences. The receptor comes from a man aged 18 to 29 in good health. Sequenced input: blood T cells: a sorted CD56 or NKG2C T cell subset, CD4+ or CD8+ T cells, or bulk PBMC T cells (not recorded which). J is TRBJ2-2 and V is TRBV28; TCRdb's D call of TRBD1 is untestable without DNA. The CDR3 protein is CASSGTGGNTGELFF.